This TCR beta chain emerged from a study of shared clonotypes between healthy human individuals. Study observations and caveats: In having few donors, the study represented limited genetic and exposure-history diversity. Rarefaction showed that sequencing of sorted subsets was incomplete (despite large depth). As a rule, naive subsets had a larger estimated richness than memory subsets. Sampling involved blood alone; tissue repertoires likely differ.

TCRdb keeps only in-frame clones here, not all; method: immunoSEQ multiplex PCR. The repertoire holds 2 million to 3 million clones, with 90% to 95% as singletons. This clone was detected only a few times. Its specificity is not known. Germline V CDR1 and CDR2: SNHLY, FYNNEI. V dropped 6 bases and J dropped 7 bases, with 12 bases sitting between them. CDR3 length: 13 amino acids. Input material: naive CD4+ T cells sorted from blood. Described subset: CD45RA+ positively selected. The chain recombines TRBV2 with TRBJ1-4; weak D call: TRBD1 (5 bases). The sequence was collected from a man aged 18 to 30 in good health. The chain's CDR3 is CASRGTEGEKLFF. As DNA, the CDR3 is TGTGCCAGCAGGGGGACGGAGGGTGAAAAACTGTTTTTT.